This is a list of T cell receptor beta chains from one sample in a study of blood T cell repertoires in COVID-19. Only in-frame clones appear in the TCRdb table, and some are missing; sequencing was by immunoSEQ multiplex PCR. The sample consists of tens of thousands of clones, 90% of them appearing once. The specimen was peripheral blood. These receptors all come from a woman aged 35 to 49 with active COVID-19. Each CDR3 is given with its conserved first and last residue. A D gene is named only where the DNA matches it firmly. Clone size appears in some rows only: once, few, many, or a class for an expanded clone.

D gene: -; V gene: TRBV12-5; clone size: -; J gene: TRBJ1-5; CDR3 protein: CASAWVEGNQPQHF; CDR3 DNA: TGTGCTAGTGCCTGGGTAGAGGGCAATCAGCCCCAGCATTTT
D gene: -; V gene: TRBV10-3; clone size: -; J gene: TRBJ1-6; CDR3 protein: CAISEGPITKYNSPLHF; CDR3 DNA: TGTGCCATCAGCGAAGGTCCCATTACTAAATATAATTCACCCCTCCACTTT
D gene: TRBD1; V gene: TRBV4-1; clone size: once; J gene: TRBJ1-6; CDR3 protein: CASSQGTGWSPLHF; CDR3 DNA: TGCGCCAGCAGCCAAGGGACAGGGTGGTCACCCCTCCACTTT
D gene: -; V gene: TRBV27; clone size: -; J gene: TRBJ1-1; CDR3 protein: CASSLLFGGEAFF; CDR3 DNA: TGTGCCAGCAGTTTATTATTCGGGGGTGAAGCTTTCTTT
D gene: TRBD1; V gene: TRBV2; clone size: -; J gene: TRBJ1-2; CDR3 protein: CASSESDRGGYTF; CDR3 DNA: TGTGCCAGCAGTGAATCAGACAGGGGTGGCTACACCTTC
D gene: -; V gene: TRBV7-9; clone size: -; J gene: TRBJ1-1; CDR3 protein: CASNPRGGTEAFF; CDR3 DNA: TGTGCCAGCAATCCTAGGGGCGGGACCGAAGCTTTCTTT
D gene: -; V gene: TRBV6-2/TRBV6-3; clone size: few; J gene: TRBJ2-6; CDR3 protein: CASSLQGSGANVLTF; CDR3 DNA: TGTGCCAGCAGTTTACAGGGCTCTGGGGCCAACGTCCTGACTTTC
D gene: TRBD1; V gene: TRBV19; clone size: -; J gene: TRBJ1-1; CDR3 protein: CASSIGGTGGSEAFF; CDR3 DNA: TGTGCCAGTAGTATAGGAGGTACAGGGGGCTCTGAAGCTTTCTTT
D gene: TRBD1; V gene: TRBV3-1/TRBV3-2; clone size: -; J gene: TRBJ1-5; CDR3 protein: CASSGTDHQPQHF; CDR3 DNA: TGTGCCAGCAGCGGGACAGACCATCAGCCCCAGCATTTT
D gene: TRBD2; V gene: TRBV9; clone size: -; J gene: TRBJ2-3; CDR3 protein: CASSAQLTSGARRDTDTQYF; CDR3 DNA: TGTGCCAGCAGCGCCCAATTGACTAGCGGGGCCCGGAGGGACACAGATACGCAGTATTTT
D gene: -; V gene: TRBV7-3; clone size: -; J gene: TRBJ1-6; CDR3 protein: CASSLRQKNSPLHF; CDR3 DNA: TGTGCCAGCAGCCTTAGACAGAAAAATTCACCCCTCCACTTT
D gene: TRBD2; V gene: TRBV4-1; clone size: -; J gene: TRBJ2-3; CDR3 protein: CASSQDLVLAGWSGADTQYF; CDR3 DNA: TGCGCCAGCAGCCAAGATCTGGTCCTAGCGGGGTGGAGCGGGGCAGATACGCAGTATTTT